This T cell receptor (beta chain) stems from a study of a mutant IDH1 vaccine in newly diagnosed glioma. Study in general: Treated patients had a mean age of approximately 40 years and an approximately 62% male, approximately 38% female split.

The protocol was immunoSEQ multiplex PCR, while the TCRdb copy is restricted to in-frame clones and leaves out a portion. The profile shows 60,000 to 75,000 clones, 79% of them singletons. Time point specified: baseline, week 1 (first vaccination visit). This sample's treatment: pre-vaccination baseline after standard-of-care therapy. CDR1 and CDR2 (germline): LNHNV, YYDKDF (reference sequence). Trimming took off 3 bases at V and 4 bases at J, with 9 bases between the two ends. The CDR3 sequence is 13 residues long. This chain uses TRBV15 with TRBJ2-5; D is perhaps TRBD1 (6 bases). The source of this sequence is a man aged 45-65 years with glioma. Sequenced here: PBMCs, sampled from a glioma patient treated with radiotherapy, temozolomide or both. The CDR3 DNA is TGTGCCACCAGCAGTTGGGACACAGAGACCCAGTACTTC. This translates into CATSSWDTETQYF.